This record concerns one T cell receptor (beta chain) sequence. What it binds is not known. The repertoire was sequenced with immunoSEQ multiplex PCR; TCRdb's copy has only in-frame clones and lacks some. The profile shows about 37,000 clones, around 88% of them singletons. The sample comes from a study of PD-1 blockade in classical Hodgkin lymphoma. General study findings and limits: By C4D1, diversity of CD4+ TCRs had risen significantly, whereas that of CD8+ TCRs had not. For complete responders, baseline diversity was comparable to that of newly diagnosed patients. Still unresolved is the cause of the repertoire differences, which may be disease activity or prior therapy.

The junction had 12 bases not matched to a gene; V was cut back by 9 bases and J by 2 bases. CDR3 size: 15 residues. CDR1 and CDR2 from the germline V gene are MGHRA and YSYEKL. Each patient relapsed following autologous stem cell transplantation, and prior brentuximab vedotin exposure differed. The patients, who had relapsed/refractory classical Hodgkin lymphoma, achieved best responses of complete response, partial response or progressive disease. The chain has TRBV4-1 and TRBJ2-7; 8 nucleotides match TRBD1. The source material was peripheral blood mononuclear cells (PBMCs), sampled before the second cycle of nivolumab. The TCR comes from a human donor with classical Hodgkin lymphoma. The CDR3 is CASKTGVESPYEQYF. In DNA, the CDR3 is TGCGCCAGTAAGACAGGGGTGGAAAGTCCCTACGAGCAGTACTTC.